This TCR beta chain is drawn from a study of T-cell reconstitution after alpha-beta-depleted transplantation in children. Study conclusions and caveats: T-cell counts and diversity were attributed mostly to newly produced T cells one year after transplant.

Preparation of the TCRbeta library used unique molecular identifiers. TCRdb independently ran MiXCR on the PCR reads; one entry per CDR3 protein. The sample has 210,000 or so distinct CDR3 sequences; approximately 10% are singletons. CDR1 and CDR2 (germline): SGHAT, FQNNGV. The V gene lost 1 base and the J gene lost 6 bases, with 11 bases spanning the gap. CDR3 length: 14 amino acids. This clonotype was seen many times. Its antigen is as yet unknown. The sample here was PBMCs, taken before TCRalphabeta/CD19-depleted stem cell transplant. V and J are TRBV11-2 and TRBJ2-3; D may match TRBD1 or TRBD2 (6 bases each). The clonotype originates from a child less than two years old with acute myeloid leukemia, due to receive a stem cell transplant. CDR3 sequence (DNA): TGTGCCAGCAGCTTAGGGGGGGCGCCTGATACGCAGTATTTT. Amino acids: CASSLGGAPDTQYF.